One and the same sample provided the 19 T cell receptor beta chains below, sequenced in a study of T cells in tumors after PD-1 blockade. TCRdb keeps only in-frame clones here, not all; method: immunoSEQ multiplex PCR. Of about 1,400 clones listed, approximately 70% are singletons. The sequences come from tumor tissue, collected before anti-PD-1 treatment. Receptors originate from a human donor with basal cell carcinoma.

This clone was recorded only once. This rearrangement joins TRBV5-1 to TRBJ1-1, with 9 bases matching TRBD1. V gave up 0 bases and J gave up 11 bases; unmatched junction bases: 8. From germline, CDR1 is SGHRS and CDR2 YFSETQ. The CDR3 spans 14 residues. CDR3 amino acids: CASSLGGQGLDAFF. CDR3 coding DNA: TGCGCCAGCAGCTTGGGGGGACAGGGATTGGATGCTTTCTTT.

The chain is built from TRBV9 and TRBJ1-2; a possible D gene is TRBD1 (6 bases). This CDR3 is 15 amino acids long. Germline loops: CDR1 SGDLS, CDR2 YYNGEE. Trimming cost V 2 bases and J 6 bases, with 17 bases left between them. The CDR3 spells CASSVFDRPGDGYTF. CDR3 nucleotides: TGTGCCAGCAGCGTCTTTGACAGGCCCGGGGATGGCTACACCTTC.

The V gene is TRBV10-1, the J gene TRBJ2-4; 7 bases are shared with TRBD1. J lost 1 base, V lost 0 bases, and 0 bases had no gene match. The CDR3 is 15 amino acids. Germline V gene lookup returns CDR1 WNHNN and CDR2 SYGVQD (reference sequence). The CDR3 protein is CASSESTGAKNIQYF. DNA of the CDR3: TGCGCCAGCAGTGAGTCGACAGGGGCCAAAAACATTCAGTACTTC.

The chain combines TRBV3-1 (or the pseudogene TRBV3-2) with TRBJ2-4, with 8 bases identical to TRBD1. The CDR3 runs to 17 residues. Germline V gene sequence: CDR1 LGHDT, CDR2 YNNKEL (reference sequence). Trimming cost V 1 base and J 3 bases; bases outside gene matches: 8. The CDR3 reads CASSQGVYRGVKNIQYF. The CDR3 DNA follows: TGTGCCAGCAGCCAAGGGGTTTACAGGGGGGTCAAAAACATTCAGTACTTC.

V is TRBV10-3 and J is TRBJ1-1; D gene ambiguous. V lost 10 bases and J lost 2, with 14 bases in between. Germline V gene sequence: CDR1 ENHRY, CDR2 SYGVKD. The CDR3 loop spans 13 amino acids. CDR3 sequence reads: CASLERSNTEAFF. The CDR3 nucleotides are TGTGCCAGCTTGGAGCGGTCTAACACTGAAGCTTTCTTT.

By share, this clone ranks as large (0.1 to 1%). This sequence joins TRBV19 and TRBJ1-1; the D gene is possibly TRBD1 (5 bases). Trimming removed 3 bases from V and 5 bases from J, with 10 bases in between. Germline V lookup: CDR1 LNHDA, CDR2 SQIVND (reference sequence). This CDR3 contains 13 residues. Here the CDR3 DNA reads TGTGCCAGTAGTATCGGCAGGGAAACTGAAGCTTTCTTT. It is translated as CASSIGRETEAFF. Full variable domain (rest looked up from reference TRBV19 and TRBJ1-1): DGGITQSPKYLFRKEGQNVTLSCEQNLNHDAMYWYRQDPGQGLRLIYYSQIVNDFQKGDIAEGYSVSREKKESFPLTVTSAQKNPTAFYLCASSIGRETEAFFGQGTRLTVV.

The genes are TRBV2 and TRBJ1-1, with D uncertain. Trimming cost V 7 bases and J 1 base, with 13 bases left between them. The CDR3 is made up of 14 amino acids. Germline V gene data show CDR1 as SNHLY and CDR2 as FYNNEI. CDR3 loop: CASIGRRRNTEAFF. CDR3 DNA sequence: TGTGCCAGCATCGGGCGGAGGCGGAACACTGAAGCTTTCTTT. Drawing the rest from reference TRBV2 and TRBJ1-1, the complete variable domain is EPEVTQTPSHQVTQMGQEVILRCVPISNHLYFYWYRQILGQKVEFLVSFYNNEISEKSEIFDDQFSVERPDGSNFTLKIRSTKLEDSAMYFCASIGRRRNTEAFFGQGTRLTVV.

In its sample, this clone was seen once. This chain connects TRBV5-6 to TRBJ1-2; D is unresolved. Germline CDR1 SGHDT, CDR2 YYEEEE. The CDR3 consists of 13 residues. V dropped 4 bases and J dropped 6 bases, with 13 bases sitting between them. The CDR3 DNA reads TGTGCCAGCAGCCTGCGATCGCCGGATGGCTACACCTTC. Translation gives CASSLRSPDGYTF.

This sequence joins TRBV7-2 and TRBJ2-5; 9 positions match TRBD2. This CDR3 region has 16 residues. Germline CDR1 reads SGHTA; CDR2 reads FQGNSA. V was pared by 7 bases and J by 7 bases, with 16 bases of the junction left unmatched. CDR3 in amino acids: CASIPPGAGGQGTQYF. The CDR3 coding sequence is TGTGCCAGCATCCCCCCGGGGGCGGGGGGGCAGGGGACCCAGTACTTC.

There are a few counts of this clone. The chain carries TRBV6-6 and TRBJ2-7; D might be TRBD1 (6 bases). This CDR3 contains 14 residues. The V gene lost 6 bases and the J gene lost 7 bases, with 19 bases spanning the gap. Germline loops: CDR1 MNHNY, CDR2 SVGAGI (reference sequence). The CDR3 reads CASSPSGQGREQYF. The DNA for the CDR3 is TGTGCCAGCAGCCCCTCCGGGCAGGGGCGAGAGCAGTACTTC.

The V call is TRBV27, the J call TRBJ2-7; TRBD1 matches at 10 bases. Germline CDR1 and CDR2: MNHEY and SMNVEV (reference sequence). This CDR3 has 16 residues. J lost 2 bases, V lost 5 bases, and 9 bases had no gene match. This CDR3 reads CASSLSGTGAAYEQYF. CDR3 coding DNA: TGTGCCAGCAGTCTCTCGGGGACAGGGGCTGCCTACGAGCAGTACTTC.

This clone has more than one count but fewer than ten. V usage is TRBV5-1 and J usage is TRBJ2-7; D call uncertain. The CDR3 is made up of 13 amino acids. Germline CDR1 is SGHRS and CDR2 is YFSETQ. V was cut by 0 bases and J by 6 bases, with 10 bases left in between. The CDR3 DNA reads TGCGCCAGCAGCTTGGTTCCCGAAACCGAGCAGTACTTC. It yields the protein CASSLVPETEQYF.

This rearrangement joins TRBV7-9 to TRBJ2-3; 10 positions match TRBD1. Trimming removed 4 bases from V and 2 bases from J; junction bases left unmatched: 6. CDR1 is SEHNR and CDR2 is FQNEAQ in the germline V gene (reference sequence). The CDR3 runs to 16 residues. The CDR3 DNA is TGTGCCAGCAGCTCCGGACAGGGGGGGGCCACAGATACGCAGTATTTT. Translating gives CASSSGQGGATDTQYF.

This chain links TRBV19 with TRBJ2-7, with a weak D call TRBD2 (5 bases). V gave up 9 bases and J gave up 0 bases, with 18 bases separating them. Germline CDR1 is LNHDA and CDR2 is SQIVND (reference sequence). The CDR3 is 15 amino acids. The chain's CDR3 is CASKPGGQVSYEQYF. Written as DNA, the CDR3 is TGTGCCAGCAAACCTGGCGGGCAGGTCTCCTACGAGCAGTACTTC.

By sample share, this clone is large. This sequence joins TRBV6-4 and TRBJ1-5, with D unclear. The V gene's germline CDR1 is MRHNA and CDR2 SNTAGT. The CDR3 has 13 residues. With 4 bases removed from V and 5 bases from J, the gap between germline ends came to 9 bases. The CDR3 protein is CASSVAWDQPQHF. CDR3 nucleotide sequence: TGTGCCAGCAGTGTTGCGTGGGATCAGCCCCAGCATTTT.

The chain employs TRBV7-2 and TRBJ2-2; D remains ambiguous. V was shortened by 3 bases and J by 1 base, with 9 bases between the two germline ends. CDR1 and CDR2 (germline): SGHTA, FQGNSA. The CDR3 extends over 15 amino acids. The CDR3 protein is CASSFAARNTGELFF. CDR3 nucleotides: TGTGCCAGCAGCTTTGCGGCTAGGAACACCGGGGAGCTGTTTTTT.

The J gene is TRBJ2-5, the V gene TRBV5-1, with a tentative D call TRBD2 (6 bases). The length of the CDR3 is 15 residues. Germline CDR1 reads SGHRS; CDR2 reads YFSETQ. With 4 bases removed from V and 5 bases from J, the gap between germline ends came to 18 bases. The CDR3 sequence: CASSPGLLDVETQYF. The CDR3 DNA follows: TGCGCCAGCAGCCCGGGACTTCTGGACGTGGAGACCCAGTACTTC.

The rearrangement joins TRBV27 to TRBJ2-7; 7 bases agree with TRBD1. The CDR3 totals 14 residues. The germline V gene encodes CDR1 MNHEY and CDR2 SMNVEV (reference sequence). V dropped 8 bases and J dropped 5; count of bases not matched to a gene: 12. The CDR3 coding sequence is TGTGCCAGCCGGCCGACAGGGTCCCCCCACGAGCAGTACTTC. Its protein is CASRPTGSPHEQYF.

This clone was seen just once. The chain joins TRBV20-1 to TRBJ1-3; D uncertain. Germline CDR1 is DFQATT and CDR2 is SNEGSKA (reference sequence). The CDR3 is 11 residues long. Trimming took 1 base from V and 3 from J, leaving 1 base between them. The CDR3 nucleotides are TGCAGTGCTAGAGTTGGAAACACCATATATTTT. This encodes CSARVGNTIYF.